This T cell receptor (beta chain) was recovered during a study of long-term antiretroviral therapy in people with HIV. Whole-study results and caveats: Transplant-donor-level diversity was not reached after ART, though diversity increased. Whichever time point was examined, clones expanded before ART dominated the repertoire.

Germline CDR1 is SGHNT and CDR2 is YYREEE (reference sequence). This CDR3 is 14 amino acids long. V lost 5 bases to trimming and J lost 0 bases, with 9 bases between them. A single count supports this clone. Its antigen is not identified. Researchers ran immunoSEQ v3.0 at survey level. Each sample had sequencing targeting about 40,000-50,000 T-cell genomes. Repertoires were generated with immunoSEQ multiplex PCR, while TCRdb's copy carries only in-frame clones and drops some. The sample lists under 15,000 clones; 88% were seen once. The chain has TRBV5-4 and TRBJ1-3; D gene unclear. The receptor comes from a woman aged 40 to 50 with HIV. Sequenced here: unsorted PBMCs, sampled 2.1 years after starting antiretroviral therapy. The CDR3 DNA follows: TGTGCCAGCAGTCACCGGGACTCTGGAAACACCATATATTTT. It encodes CASSHRDSGNTIYF.